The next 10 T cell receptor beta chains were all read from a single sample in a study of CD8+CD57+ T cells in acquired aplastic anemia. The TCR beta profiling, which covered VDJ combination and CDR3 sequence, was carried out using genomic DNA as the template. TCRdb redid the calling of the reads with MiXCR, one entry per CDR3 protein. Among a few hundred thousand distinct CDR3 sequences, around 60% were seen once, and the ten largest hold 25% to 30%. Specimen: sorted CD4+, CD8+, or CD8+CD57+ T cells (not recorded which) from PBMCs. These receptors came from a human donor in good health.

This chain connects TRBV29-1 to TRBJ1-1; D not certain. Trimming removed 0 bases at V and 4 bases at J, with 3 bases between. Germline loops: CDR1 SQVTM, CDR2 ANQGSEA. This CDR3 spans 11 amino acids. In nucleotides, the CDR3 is TGCAGCGTTGAAGACAGCACTGAAGCTTTCTTT. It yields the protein CSVEDSTEAFF.

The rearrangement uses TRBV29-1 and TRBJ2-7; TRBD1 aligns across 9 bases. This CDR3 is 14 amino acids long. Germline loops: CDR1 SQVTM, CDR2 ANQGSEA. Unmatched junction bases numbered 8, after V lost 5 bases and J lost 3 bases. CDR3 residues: CSVTGTGIFYEQYF. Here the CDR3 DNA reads TGCAGCGTTACCGGGACAGGGATTTTCTACGAGCAGTACTTC.

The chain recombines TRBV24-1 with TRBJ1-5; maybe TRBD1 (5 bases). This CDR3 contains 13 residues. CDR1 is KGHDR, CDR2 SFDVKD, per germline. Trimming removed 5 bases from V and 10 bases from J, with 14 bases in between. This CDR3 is CATSGQGKGPQHF. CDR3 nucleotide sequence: TGTGCCACCAGTGGGCAGGGAAAGGGTCCCCAGCATTTT.

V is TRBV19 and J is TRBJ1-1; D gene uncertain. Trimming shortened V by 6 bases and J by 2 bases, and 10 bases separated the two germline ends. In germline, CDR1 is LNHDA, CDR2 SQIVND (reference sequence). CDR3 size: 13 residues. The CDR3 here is CASSYFHNTEAFF. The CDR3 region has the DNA TGTGCCAGTAGCTACTTCCATAACACTGAAGCTTTCTTT.

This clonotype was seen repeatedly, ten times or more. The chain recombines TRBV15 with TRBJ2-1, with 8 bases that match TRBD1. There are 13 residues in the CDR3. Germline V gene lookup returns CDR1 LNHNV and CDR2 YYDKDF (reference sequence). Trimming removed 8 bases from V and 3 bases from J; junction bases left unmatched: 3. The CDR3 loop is CATGQGFYNEQFF. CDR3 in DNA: TGTGCCACCGGACAGGGATTCTACAATGAGCAGTTCTTC. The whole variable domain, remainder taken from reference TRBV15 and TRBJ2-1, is DAMVIQNPRYQVTQFGKPVTLSCSQTLNHNVMYWYQQKSSQAPKLLFHYYDKDFNNEADTPDNFQSRRPNTSFCFLDIRSPGLGDTAMYLCATGQGFYNEQFFGPGTRLTVL.

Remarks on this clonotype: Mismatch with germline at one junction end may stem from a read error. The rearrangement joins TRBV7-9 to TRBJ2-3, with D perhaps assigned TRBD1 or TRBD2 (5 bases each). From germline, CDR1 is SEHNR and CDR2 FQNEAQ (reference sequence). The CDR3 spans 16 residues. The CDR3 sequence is CASSSPGPQHTDTQYF. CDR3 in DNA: TGTGCTAGCAGCTCCCCGGGACCCCAACACACAGATACGCAGTATTTT. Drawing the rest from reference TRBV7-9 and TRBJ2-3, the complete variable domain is DTGVSQNPRHKITKRGQNVTFRCDPISEHNRLYWYRQTLGQGPEFLTYFQNEAQLEKSRLLSDRFSAERPKGSFSTLEIQRTEQGDSAMYLCASSSPGPQHTDTQYFGPGTRLTVL.

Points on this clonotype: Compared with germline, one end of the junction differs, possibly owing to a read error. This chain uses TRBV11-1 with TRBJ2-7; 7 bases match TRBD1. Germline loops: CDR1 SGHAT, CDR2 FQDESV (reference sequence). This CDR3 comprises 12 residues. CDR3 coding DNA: TGTGCCGGCAGCAGGGACAGCTACGAGCAGTACTTC. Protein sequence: CAGSRDSYEQYF.

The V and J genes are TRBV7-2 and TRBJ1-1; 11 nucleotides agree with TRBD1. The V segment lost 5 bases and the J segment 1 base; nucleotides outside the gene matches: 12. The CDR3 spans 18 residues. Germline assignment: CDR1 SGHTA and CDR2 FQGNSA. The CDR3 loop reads CASSPWGQGVFGNTEAFF. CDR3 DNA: TGTGCCAGCAGCCCGTGGGGACAGGGGGTTTTCGGGAACACTGAAGCTTTCTTT.

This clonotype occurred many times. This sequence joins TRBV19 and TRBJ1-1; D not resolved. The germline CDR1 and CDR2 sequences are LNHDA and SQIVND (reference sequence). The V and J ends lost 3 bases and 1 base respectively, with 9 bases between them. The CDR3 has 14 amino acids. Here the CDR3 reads CASSISSSNTEAFF. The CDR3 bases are TGTGCCAGTAGTATCTCCTCGTCGAACACTGAAGCTTTCTTT.

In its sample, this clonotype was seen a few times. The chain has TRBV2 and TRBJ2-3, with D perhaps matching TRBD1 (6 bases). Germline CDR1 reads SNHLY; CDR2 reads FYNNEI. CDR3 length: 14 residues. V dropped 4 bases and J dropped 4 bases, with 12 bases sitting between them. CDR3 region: CASSATGWADTQYF. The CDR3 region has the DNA TGTGCCAGCAGTGCGACAGGTTGGGCAGATACGCAGTATTTT.